This TCR beta chain was captured in a study of CD8+ T cells in alopecia areata. Study-level points and caveats: Lesional scalp displayed greater clonality than normal scalp, most notably in alopecia totalis/universalis.

This clone was seen a single time. What it binds is unknown. RNA was isolated and reverse transcribed to cDNA, the sequencing template. Sequencing was performed with immunoSEQ multiplex PCR; in TCRdb, only in-frame clones are kept and a portion is missing. Of about 180,000 clones listed, around 63% are singletons. CDR1 is SGHRS, CDR2 YFSETQ, per germline. The CDR3 extends over 12 amino acids. V shed 2 bases and J shed 5 bases, with 8 bases lying between them. Samples from alopecia areata patients were lesional scalp punch biopsies and peripheral blood. Here the sequenced sample was CD4+ T cells sorted from blood, taken at week 0. This rearrangement joins TRBV5-1 to TRBJ2-7; D possibly matches TRBD1 or TRBD2 (5 bases each). This TCR was recovered from a human donor with alopecia areata. The CDR3 DNA follows: TGCGCCAGCAGCTTCCCGGGGCACGAGCAGTACTTC. Its protein is CASSFPGHEQYF.